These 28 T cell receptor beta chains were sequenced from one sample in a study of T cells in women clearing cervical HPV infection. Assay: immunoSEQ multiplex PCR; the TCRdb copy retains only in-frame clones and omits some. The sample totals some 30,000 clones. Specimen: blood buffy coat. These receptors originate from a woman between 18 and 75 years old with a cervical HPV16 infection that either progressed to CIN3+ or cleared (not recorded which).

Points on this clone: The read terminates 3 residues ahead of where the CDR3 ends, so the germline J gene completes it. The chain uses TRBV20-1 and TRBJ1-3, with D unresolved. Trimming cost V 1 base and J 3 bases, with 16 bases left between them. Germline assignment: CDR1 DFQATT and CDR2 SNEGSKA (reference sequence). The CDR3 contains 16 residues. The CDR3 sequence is CSARATGLELGNTIYF. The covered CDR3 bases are TGCAGTGCTAGAGCCACCGGTCTCGAACTTGGAAACACC.

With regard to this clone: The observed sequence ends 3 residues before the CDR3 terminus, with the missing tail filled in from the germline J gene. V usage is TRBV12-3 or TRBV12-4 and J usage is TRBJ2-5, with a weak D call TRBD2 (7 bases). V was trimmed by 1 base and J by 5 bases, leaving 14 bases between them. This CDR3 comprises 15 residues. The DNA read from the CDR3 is TGTGCCAGCAGTTTAGATCGGGGGGCCGTGGAGACC. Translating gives CASSLDRGAVET. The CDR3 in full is CASSLDRGAVETQYF.

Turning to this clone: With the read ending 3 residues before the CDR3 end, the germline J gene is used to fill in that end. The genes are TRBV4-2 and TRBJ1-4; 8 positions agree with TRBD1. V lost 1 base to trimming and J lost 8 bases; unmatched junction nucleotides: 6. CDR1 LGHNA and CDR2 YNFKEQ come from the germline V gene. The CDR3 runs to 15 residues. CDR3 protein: CASSQADRDLEKLFF. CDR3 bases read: TGTGCCAGCAGCCAAGCGGACAGGGATCTAGAAAAA.

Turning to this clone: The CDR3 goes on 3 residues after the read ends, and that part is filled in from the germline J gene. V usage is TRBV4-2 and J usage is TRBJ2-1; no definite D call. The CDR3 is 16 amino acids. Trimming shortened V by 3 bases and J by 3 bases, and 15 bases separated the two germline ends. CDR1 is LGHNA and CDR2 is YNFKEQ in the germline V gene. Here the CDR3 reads CASSHPIATRYNEQFF. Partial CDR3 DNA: TGTGCCAGCAGCCATCCCATAGCCACCCGCTACAATGAG.

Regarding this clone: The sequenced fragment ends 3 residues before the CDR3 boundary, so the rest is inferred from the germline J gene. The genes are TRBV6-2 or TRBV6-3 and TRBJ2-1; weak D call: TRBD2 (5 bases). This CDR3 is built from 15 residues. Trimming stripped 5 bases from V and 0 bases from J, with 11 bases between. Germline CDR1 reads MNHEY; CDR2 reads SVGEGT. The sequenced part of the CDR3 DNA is TGTGCCAGCAGTGACGGGGAGAGCTCCTACAATGAG. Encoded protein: CASSDGESSYNE. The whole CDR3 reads CASSDGESSYNEQFF.

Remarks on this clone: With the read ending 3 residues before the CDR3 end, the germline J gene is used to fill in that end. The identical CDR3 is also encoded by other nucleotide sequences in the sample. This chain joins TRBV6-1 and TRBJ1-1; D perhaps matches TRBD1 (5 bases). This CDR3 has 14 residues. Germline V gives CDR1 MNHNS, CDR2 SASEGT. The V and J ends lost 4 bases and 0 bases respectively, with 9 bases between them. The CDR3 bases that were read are TGTGCCAGCAGTGGAGACAGCCTGAACACTGAA. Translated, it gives CASSGDSLNTE. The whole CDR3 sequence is CASSGDSLNTEAFF.

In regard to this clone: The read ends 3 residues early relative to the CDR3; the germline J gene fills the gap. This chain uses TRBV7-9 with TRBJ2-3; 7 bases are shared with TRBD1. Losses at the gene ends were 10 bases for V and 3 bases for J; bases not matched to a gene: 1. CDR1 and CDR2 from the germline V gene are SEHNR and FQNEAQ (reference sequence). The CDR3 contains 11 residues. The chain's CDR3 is CATQGTDTQYF. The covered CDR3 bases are TGTGCCACACAGGGGACAGATACG.

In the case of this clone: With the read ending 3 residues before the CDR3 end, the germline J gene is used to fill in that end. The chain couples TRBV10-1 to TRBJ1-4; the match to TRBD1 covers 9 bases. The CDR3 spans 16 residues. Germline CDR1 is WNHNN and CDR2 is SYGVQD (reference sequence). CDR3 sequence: CASDPGQGVRNSPLFF. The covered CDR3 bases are TGCGCCAGCGACCCGGGACAGGGAGTGAGGAATTCACCA.

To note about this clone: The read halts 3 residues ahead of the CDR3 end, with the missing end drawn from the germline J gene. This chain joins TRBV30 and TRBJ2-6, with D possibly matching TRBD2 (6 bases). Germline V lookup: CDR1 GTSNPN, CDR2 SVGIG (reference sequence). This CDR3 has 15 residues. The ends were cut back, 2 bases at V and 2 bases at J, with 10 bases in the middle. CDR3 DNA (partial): TGTGCCTGGAGTATCGGGGGAACTGGGGCCAACGTC. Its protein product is CAWSIGGTGANV. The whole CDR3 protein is CAWSIGGTGANVLTF.

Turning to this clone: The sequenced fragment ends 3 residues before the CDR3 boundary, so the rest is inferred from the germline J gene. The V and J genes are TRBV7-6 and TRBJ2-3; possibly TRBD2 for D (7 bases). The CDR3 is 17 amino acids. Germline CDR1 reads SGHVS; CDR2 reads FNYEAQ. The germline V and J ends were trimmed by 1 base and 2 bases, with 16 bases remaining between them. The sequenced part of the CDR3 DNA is TGTGCCAGCAGCTTAGGCTCTGGGGGGGCCCCCACAGATACG. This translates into CASSLGSGGAPTDT. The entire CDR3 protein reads CASSLGSGGAPTDTQYF.

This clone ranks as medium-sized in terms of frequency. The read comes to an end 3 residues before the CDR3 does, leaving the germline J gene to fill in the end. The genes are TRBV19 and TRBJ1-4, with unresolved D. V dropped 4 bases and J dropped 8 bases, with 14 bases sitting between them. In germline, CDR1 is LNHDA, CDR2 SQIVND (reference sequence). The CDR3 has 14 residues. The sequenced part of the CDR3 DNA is TGTGCCAGTAGTACGGACTTCGGCGGGGAAAAA. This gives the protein CASSTDFGGEK. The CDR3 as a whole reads CASSTDFGGEKLFF.

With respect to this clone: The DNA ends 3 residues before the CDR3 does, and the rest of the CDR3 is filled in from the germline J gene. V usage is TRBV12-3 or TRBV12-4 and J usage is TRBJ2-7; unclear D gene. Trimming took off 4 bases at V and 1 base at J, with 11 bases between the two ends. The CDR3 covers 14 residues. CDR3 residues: CASSSHRVSYEQYF. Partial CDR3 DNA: TGTGCCAGCAGTTCGCACAGAGTATCCTACGAG.

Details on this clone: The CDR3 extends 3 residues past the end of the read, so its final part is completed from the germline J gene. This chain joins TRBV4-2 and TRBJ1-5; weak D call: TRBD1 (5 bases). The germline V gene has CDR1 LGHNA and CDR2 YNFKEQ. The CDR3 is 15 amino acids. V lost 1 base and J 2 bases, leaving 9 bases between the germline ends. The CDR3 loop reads CASSQVQGGNQPQHF. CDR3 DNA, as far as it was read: TGTGCCAGCAGCCAAGTGCAGGGTGGCAATCAGCCC.

This chain's CDR3 is CASDQGGGTGELFF. The part of the CDR3 DNA that was read is TGTGCCAGTGATCAGGGGGGCGGCACCGGGGAG. The gene calls are TRBV19 and TRBJ2-2, with D tentatively TRBD1 (7 bases). The CDR3 end is not reached by the read, which stops 3 residues before it; the germline J gene fills it in. The CDR3 contains 14 residues. V shed 8 bases and J shed 4 bases, with 14 bases lying between them. CDR1 is LNHDA, CDR2 SQIVND, per germline (reference sequence).

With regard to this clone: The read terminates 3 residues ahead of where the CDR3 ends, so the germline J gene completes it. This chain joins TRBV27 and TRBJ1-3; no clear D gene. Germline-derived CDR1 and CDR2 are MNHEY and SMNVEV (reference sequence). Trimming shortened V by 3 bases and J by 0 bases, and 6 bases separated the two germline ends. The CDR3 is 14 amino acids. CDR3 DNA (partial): TGTGCCAGCAGTTTTCGGGGCTCTGGAAACACC. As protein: CASSFRGSGNT. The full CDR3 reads CASSFRGSGNTIYF.

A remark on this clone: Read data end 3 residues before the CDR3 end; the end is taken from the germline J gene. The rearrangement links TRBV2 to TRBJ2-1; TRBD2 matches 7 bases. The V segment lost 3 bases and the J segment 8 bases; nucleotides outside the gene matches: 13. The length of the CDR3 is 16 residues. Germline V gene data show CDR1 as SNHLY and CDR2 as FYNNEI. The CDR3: CASSDPAGPKIDEQFF. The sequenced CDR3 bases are TGTGCCAGCAGTGACCCAGCGGGGCCTAAAATAGATGAG.

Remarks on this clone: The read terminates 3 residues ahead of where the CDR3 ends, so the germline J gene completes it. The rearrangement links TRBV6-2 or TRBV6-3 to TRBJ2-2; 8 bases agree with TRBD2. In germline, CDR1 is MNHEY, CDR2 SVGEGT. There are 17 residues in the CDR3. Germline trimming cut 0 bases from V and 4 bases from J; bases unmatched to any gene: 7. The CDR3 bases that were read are TGTGCCAGCAGTTACTCGCGACGCGGGGGGCGCACCGGGGAG. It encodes CASSYSRRGGRTGE. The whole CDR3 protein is CASSYSRRGGRTGELFF.

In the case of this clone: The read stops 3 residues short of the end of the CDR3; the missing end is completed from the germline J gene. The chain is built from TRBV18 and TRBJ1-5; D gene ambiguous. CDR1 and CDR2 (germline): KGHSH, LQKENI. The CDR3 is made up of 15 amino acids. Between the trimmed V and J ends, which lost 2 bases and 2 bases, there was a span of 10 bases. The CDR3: CASSPIARGNQPQHF. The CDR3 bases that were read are TGTGCCAGCTCACCAATAGCTCGGGGCAATCAGCCC.

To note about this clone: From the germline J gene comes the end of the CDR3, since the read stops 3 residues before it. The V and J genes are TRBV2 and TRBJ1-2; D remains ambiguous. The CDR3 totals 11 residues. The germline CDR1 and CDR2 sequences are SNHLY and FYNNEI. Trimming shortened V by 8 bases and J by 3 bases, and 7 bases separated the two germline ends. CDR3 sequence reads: CASVRDYGYTF. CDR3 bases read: TGTGCCAGCGTGAGGGACTATGGC.

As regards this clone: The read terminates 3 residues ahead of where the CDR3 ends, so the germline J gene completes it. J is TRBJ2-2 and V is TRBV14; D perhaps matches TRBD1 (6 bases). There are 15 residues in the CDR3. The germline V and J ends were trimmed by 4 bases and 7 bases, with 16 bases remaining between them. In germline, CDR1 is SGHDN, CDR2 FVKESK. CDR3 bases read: TGTGCCAGCAGCCCCATACAGGGTTCGGGCGGGGAG. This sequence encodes CASSPIQGSGGE. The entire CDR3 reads CASSPIQGSGGELFF. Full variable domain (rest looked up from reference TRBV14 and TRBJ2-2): EAGVTQFPSHSVIEKGQTVTLRCDPISGHDNLYWYRRVMGKEIKFLLHFVKESKQDESGMPNNRFLAERTGGTYSTLKVQPAELEDSGVYFCASSPIQGSGGELFFGEGSRLTVL.

The CDR3: CSVSQGVNTEAFF. The covered CDR3 bases are TGCAGCGTGTCACAGGGGGTAAACACTGAA. The V gene is TRBV29-1, the J gene TRBJ1-1; TRBD1 matches 8 bases. The read terminates 3 residues ahead of where the CDR3 ends, so the germline J gene completes it. This CDR3 has 13 residues. CDR1 is SQVTM and CDR2 is ANQGSEA in the germline V gene. The V gene end was trimmed by 6 bases and the J gene end by 2 bases; junction bases not matched to a gene: 5.

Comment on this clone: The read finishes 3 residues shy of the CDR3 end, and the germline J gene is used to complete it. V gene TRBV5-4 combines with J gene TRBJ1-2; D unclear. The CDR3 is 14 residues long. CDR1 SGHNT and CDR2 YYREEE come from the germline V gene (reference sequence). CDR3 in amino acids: CASSKSGSVAGYTF. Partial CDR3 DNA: TGTGCCAGCAGCAAAAGCGGTTCGGTAGCGGGC.

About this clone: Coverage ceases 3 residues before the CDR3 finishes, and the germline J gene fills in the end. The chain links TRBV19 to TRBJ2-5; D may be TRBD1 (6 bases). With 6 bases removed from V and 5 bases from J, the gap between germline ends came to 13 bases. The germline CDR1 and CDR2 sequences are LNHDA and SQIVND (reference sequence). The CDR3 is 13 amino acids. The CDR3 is CASSPQGDETQYF. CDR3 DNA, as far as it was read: TGTGCCAGTAGCCCACAGGGAGACGAGACC.

CDR3 loop: CASSPYGTGGNEQFF. The covered CDR3 bases are TGTGCCAGCAGTCCCTATGGGACAGGGGGCAATGAG. The chain employs TRBV12-3 or TRBV12-4 and TRBJ2-1, with 11 bases lining up with TRBD1. The read ends 3 residues early relative to the CDR3; the germline J gene fills the gap. The CDR3 consists of 15 residues. Unmatched junction bases numbered 6, after V lost 5 bases and J lost 6 bases.

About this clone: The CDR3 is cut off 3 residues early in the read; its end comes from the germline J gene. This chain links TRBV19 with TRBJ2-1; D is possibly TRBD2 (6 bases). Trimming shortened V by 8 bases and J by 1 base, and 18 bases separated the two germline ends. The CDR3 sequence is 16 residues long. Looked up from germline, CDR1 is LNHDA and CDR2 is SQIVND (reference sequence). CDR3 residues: CASQEGQGDSYNEQFF. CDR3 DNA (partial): TGTGCCAGTCAGGAGGGCCAAGGGGATTCCTACAATGAG.

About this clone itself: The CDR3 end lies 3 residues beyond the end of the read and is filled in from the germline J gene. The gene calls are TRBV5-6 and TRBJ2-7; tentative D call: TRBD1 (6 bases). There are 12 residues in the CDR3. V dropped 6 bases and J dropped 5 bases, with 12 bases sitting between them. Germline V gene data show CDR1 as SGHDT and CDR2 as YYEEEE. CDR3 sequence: CASIKQGHEQYF. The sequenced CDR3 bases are TGTGCCAGCATAAAACAGGGTCACGAG.

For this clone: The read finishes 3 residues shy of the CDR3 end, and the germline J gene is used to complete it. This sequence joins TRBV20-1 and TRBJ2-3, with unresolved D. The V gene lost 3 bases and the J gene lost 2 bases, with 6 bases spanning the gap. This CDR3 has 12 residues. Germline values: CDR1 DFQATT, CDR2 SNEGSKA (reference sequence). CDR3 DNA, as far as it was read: TGCAGTGCTAGCGCGGACACAGATACG. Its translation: CSASADTDT. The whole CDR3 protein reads CSASADTDTQYF.

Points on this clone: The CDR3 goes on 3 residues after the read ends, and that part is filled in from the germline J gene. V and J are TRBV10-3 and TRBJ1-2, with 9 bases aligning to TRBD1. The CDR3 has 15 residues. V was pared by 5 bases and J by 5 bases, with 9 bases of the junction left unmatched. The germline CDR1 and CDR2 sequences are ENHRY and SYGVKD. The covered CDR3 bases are TGTGCCATCAGTAAGCCCCGGGACAGGGAGTATGGC. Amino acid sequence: CAISKPRDREYG. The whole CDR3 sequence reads CAISKPRDREYGYTF.